The next 16 T cell receptor beta chains were all read from a single sample in a study of T cells expressing NK-cell markers. TCRdb reprocessed the 5' RACE reads; each CDR3 protein has one entry and no DNA is given. The repertoire table contains roughly 390,000 distinct CDR3 sequences. Sequencing used blood T cells: a sorted CD56 or NKG2C T cell subset, CD4+ or CD8+ T cells, or bulk PBMC T cells (not recorded which). The source of these receptors is a woman aged 50 to 60 in good health.

The chain is built from TRBV24-1 and TRBJ2-1; with no DNA, the TCRdb D assignment of TRBD1 cannot be verified. CDR3 size: 13 residues. Germline loops: CDR1 KGHDR, CDR2 SFDVKD. The CDR3: CATRDRENDEQFF.

This chain links TRBV15 with TRBJ1-3; the D call of TRBD1 rests on TCRdb alone, since no DNA is present to check it. Per germline, CDR1 LNHNV and CDR2 YYDKDF (reference sequence). The CDR3 sequence is 17 residues long. CDR3 protein: CATSRDPLTGWGNTIYF.

This sequence joins TRBV24-1 and TRBJ2-2; the TRBD1 assignment by TCRdb is unverifiable without DNA. The CDR3 sequence is 15 residues long. Germline V gives CDR1 KGHDR, CDR2 SFDVKD. The chain's CDR3 is CATSDRDVQGGELFF.

The J gene is TRBJ1-1, the V gene TRBV6-5; TCRdb reports TRBD1, a call that lacks DNA to check it against. The germline V gene has CDR1 MNHEY and CDR2 SVGAGI. CDR3 length: 13 residues. The CDR3 here is CASSYSSRGEAFF.

The chain combines TRBV16 with TRBJ2-1; checking the TCRdb D call of TRBD1 is not possible without DNA. This CDR3 is 15 amino acids long. Germline CDR1 and CDR2: KGHSY and FQNENV. CDR3 loop: CASSQGTNVHNEQFF.

V usage is TRBV5-1 and J usage is TRBJ1-1. Germline-derived CDR1 and CDR2 are SGHRS and YFSETQ. The CDR3 is 16 residues long. The CDR3 loop is CASSLKYSTMNTEAFF.

This chain links TRBV12-3 or TRBV12-4 with TRBJ1-1. The CDR3 sequence is 13 residues long. CDR3 in amino acids: CASSSEVFTEAFF.

The genes are TRBV7-2 and TRBJ2-5. The CDR3 loop spans 14 amino acids. Looked up from germline, CDR1 is SGHTA and CDR2 is FQGNSA. The CDR3: CASSLVGRQETQYF.

The gene calls are TRBV11-1 and TRBJ2-3; as DNA is missing, the TRBD1 call by TCRdb cannot be tested. The germline gives CDR1 SGHAT, CDR2 FQDESV (reference sequence). This CDR3 has 15 amino acids. The CDR3 reads CASSLGDRGTDTQYF. Together with reference TRBV11-1 and TRBJ2-3, the CDR3 gives the full variable domain: EAEVAQSPRYKITEKSQAVAFWCDPISGHATLYWYRQILGQGPELLVQFQDESVVDDSQLPKDRFSAERLKGVDSTLKIQPAELGDSAMYLCASSLGDRGTDTQYFGPGTRLTVL.

This chain connects TRBV29-1 to TRBJ2-1; the D call of TRBD2 rests on TCRdb alone, since no DNA is present to check it. The CDR3 sequence is 16 residues long. Germline V CDR1 and CDR2: SQVTM, ANQGSEA. The CDR3 sequence is CSVEGLLAASYNEQFF.

The rearrangement links TRBV7-8 to TRBJ2-1. The germline V gene encodes CDR1 SGHVS and CDR2 FQNEAQ. The CDR3 has 14 amino acids. CDR3 region: CASSPIVGMDEQFF.

The CDR3 region is CASSSGTPRTDTQYF. The chain uses TRBV6-5 and TRBJ2-3; TCRdb's D call of TRBD1 is untestable without DNA. CDR1 MNHEY and CDR2 SVGAGI come from the germline V gene. The length of the CDR3 is 15 residues.

The rearrangement joins TRBV4-2 to TRBJ1-6. In germline, CDR1 is LGHNA, CDR2 YNFKEQ. The CDR3 has 16 amino acids. CDR3 sequence: CASSQDMETRFSPLHF.

This chain connects TRBV20-1 to TRBJ2-5; the D call from TCRdb, TRBD2, cannot be confirmed without DNA. The CDR3 is 18 amino acids. Germline V gene sequence: CDR1 DFQATT, CDR2 SNEGSKA (reference sequence). CDR3: CSARDPNELGWYQETQYF.

The chain has TRBV2 and TRBJ2-1; no DNA is available, so the TRBD2 call from TCRdb remains unchecked. The V gene's germline CDR1 is SNHLY and CDR2 FYNNEI. The CDR3 extends over 15 amino acids. The CDR3 region is CASSEGGKPYNEQFF.

The V call is TRBV15, the J call TRBJ1-5; TCRdb indicates TRBD1, and absent DNA this call remains unverified. The CDR3 has 12 residues. Germline V gives CDR1 LNHNV, CDR2 YYDKDF (reference sequence). The CDR3 sequence: CATTSGSQPQHF. The full variable domain, completed using reference TRBV15 and TRBJ1-5, is DAMVIQNPRYQVTQFGKPVTLSCSQTLNHNVMYWYQQKSSQAPKLLFHYYDKDFNNEADTPDNFQSRRPNTSFCFLDIRSPGLGDTAMYLCATTSGSQPQHFGDGTRLSIL.